This T cell receptor beta chain was obtained from a study of T cells after yellow fever vaccination. TCRdb used MiXCR to reprocess the 5' RACE reads, holding one entry per CDR3 protein. The repertoire holds 200,000 to 300,000 distinct CDR3 sequences, 10% to 15% seen once, with less than 0.55% in the top ten. The germline V gene encodes CDR1 LGHNA and CDR2 YSLEER. The CDR3 is 15 amino acids. V lost 0 bases and J lost 3, with 8 bases in between. There are many counts of this clonotype. This sequence originates from a man aged 30 to 39 who received the YFV17D yellow fever vaccine. The chain combines TRBV4-3 with TRBJ2-2, with D perhaps matching TRBD1 or TRBD2 (6 bases each). Sequenced here: CD4+ T cells sorted from PBMCs, sampled 45 days after the yellow fever booster vaccination. CDR3 nucleotide sequence: TGCGCCAGCAGCCAAGATGGGGGGCACACCGGGGAGCTGTTTTTT. It translates to CASSQDGGHTGELFF.